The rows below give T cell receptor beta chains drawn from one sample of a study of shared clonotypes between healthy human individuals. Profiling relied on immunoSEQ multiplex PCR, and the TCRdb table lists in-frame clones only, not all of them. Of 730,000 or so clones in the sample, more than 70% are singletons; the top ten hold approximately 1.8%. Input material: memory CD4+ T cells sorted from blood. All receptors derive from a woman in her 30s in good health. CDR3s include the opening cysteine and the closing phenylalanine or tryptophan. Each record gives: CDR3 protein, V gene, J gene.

CDR3: CASSPNREPQPQHF; V: TRBV28; J: TRBJ1-5
CDR3: CASSPSGSREEKLFF; V: TRBV7-9; J: TRBJ1-4
CDR3: CASSLDQEAQYF; V: TRBV7-2; J: TRBJ2-3
CDR3: CASSPTYRDKNTGELFF; V: TRBV18; J: TRBJ2-2
CDR3: CASSPGGSYEQYF; V: TRBV18; J: TRBJ2-7
CDR3: CASSPAGQVNKAEQYF; V: TRBV4-1; J: TRBJ2-5
CDR3: CASSQGYPSSGNTIYF; V: TRBV14; J: TRBJ1-3
CDR3: CASSPWRERGDTQYF; V: TRBV6-6; J: TRBJ2-3
CDR3: CASSLGGPQETQYF; V: TRBV5-1; J: TRBJ2-5
CDR3: CASSYGGRVYNEQFF; V: TRBV6-6; J: TRBJ2-1
CDR3: CASQAGGTTDTQYF; V: TRBV7-2; J: TRBJ2-3
CDR3: CASSIAASETDTQYF; V: TRBV19; J: TRBJ2-3
CDR3: CASSQLAGGYNEQFF; V: TRBV4-1; J: TRBJ2-1
CDR3: CASSARTESYEQYF; V: TRBV6-1; J: TRBJ2-7
CDR3: CASSLEGALGEKLFF; V: TRBV28; J: TRBJ1-4
CDR3: CASSLGGDLLETQYF; V: TRBV27; J: TRBJ2-5
CDR3: CASKGQANTGELFF; V: TRBV14; J: TRBJ2-2
CDR3: CASSPRRGGTNEQYF; V: TRBV25-1; J: TRBJ2-7
CDR3: CASRRPGLDDNEQFF; V: TRBV5-6; J: TRBJ2-1
CDR3: CASSMAGGNTEAFF; V: TRBV5-1; J: TRBJ1-1
CDR3: CAWSVRVSRNYGYTF; V: TRBV30; J: TRBJ1-2
CDR3: CSVAPGGNNQPQHF; V: TRBV29-1; J: TRBJ1-5
CDR3: CASSYQRGQETQYF; V: TRBV7-2; J: TRBJ2-5
CDR3: CASSLVRDGNQPQHF; V: TRBV27; J: TRBJ1-5
CDR3: CASSRGLATTDTQYF; V: TRBV6-5; J: TRBJ2-3
CDR3: CASSQSPAGTGELFF; V: TRBV14; J: TRBJ2-2
CDR3: CASSLAGGRNSEQFF; V: TRBV5-1; J: TRBJ2-1
CDR3: CASSLASGGKTEAFF; V: TRBV7-9; J: TRBJ1-1
CDR3: CAKPPPDYNEQFF; V: TRBV28; J: TRBJ2-1
CDR3: CASSRQGQTVEKLFF; V: TRBV7-9; J: TRBJ1-4
CDR3: CASSSSGTGPYEQYF; V: TRBV11-2; J: TRBJ2-7
CDR3: CASSQDTAGVGTDTQYF; V: TRBV4-1; J: TRBJ2-3
CDR3: CASSFRTSGSPDTQYF; V: TRBV7-2; J: TRBJ2-3
CDR3: CASSLTGAPRAEAFF; V: TRBV5-6; J: TRBJ1-1
CDR3: CASSLGWDTQYF; V: TRBV7-2; J: TRBJ2-3